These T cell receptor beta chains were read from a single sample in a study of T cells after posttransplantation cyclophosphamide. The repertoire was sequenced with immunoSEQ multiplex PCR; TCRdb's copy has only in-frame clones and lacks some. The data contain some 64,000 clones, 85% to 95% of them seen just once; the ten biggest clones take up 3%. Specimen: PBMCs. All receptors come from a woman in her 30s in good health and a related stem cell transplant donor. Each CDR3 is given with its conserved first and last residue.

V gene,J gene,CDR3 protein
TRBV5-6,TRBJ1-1,CASSLRTGTEAFF
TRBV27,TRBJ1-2,CASGRIYGYTF
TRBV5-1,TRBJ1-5,CASSPTTGQDRRPQHF
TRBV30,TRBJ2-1,CAWSPRGAGGPDRQFF
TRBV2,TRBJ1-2,CASSDLGASGYTF
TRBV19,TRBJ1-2,CASNPGLNNYGYTF
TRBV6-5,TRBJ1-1,CASSYSGGGTEAFF
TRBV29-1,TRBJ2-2,CSVVKDRDLPGELFF
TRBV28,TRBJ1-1,CASINSPKNTEAFF
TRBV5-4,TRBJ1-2,CASSLEGRGRSYTF
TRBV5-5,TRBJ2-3,CASSLEDTQYF
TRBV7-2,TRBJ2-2,CASSFIPVGDSRGELFF
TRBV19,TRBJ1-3,CGTRQGNTIYF
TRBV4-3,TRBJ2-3,CASSQEGLAGIDTQYF
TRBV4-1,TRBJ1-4,CASSHNRGSNEKLFF
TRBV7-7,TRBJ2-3,CASSLRGSGGPDTQYF
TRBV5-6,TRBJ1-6,CASSRGDSNYNSPLHF
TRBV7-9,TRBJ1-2,CASSLVGGRGGYTF
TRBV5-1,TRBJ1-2,CASSLANYGYTF
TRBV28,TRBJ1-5,CASSLWSLTVKVQPQHF
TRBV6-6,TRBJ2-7,CASIGTGVFEQYF
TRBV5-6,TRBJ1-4,CASSLPTNEKLFF
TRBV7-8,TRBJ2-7,CASSLLDEQYF
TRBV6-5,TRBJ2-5,CASSYRPRETQYF
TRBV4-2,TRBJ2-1,CASSRGRGGSNEQFF
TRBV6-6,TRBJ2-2,CASSLGQGRGTGELFF
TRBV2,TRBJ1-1,CASSFLNRQGEAFF
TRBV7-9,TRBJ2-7,CASSPRDRVPEQYF
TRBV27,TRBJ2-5,CASRVLPYGETQYF
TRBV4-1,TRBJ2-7,CASSQDSQSSYEQYF
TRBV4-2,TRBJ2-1,CASSQGLAGASYNEQFF
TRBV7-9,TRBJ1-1,CASSSQMNTEAFF
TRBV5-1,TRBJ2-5,CASARDRETQYF
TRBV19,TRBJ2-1,CASRLRGQSYNEQFF
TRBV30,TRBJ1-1,CAWRKDQGNTEAFF
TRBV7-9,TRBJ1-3,CASSLAGSSGNTIYF
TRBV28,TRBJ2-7,CASSFGQATSGAVPTYEQYF
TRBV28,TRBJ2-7,CASSLGRYEQYF
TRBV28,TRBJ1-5,CASERQGFGNQPQHF
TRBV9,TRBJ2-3,CASSVGGVKDTQYF
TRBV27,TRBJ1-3,CASSLGGRGSGNTIYF
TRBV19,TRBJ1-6,CASSIDLGTDNSPLHF
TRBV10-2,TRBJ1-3,CASSELGGTIYF